What follows are 5 T cell receptor beta chains derived from one specimen sequenced in a study of blood T cell repertoires in COVID-19 (dated by TCRdb to about 2020). The library was produced with the immunoSEQ multiplex PCR assay. TCRdb stores this immuneACCESS table with in-frame sequences only. Part of the clones is absent; in the studies checked, under half of the shortfall reflects unresolved V genes, and no reason is known for the rest. This sample is represented by 55,000 to 90,000 clones; 85% to 90% of them were singletons. The ten largest clones represent around 3.9% of the sample. The sequencing input was peripheral blood. These receptors were obtained from a man between 65 and 80 years old with active COVID-19.

J is TRBJ2-7 and V is TRBV7-2; D is ambiguous. V was cut by 4 bases and J by 0 bases, with 10 bases left in between. Germline V gene lookup returns CDR1 SGHTA and CDR2 FQGNSA. The CDR3 contains 14 residues. The CDR3 loop is CASSSDTSSYEQYF. Here the CDR3 DNA reads TGTGCCAGCAGCTCCGACACGAGCTCCTACGAGCAGTACTTC.

The chain links TRBV4-3 to TRBJ2-1, with D possibly being TRBD1 (5 bases). The CDR3 is 15 residues long. Trimming shortened V by 1 base and J by 6 bases, and 13 bases separated the two germline ends. Per the germline V gene, CDR1 is LGHNA and CDR2 is YSLEER. CDR3 sequence (DNA): TGCGCCAGCAGCCAAGTTTGGGGCCTAGGCAATGAGCAGTTCTTC. Its translation: CASSQVWGLGNEQFF.

The J gene is TRBJ2-3, the V gene TRBV6-2 or TRBV6-3; the match to TRBD1 covers 8 bases. The CDR3 has 17 residues. Germline CDR1 reads MNHEY; CDR2 reads SVGEGT. J lost 6 bases, V lost 0 bases, and 11 bases had no gene match. The DNA for the CDR3 is TGTGCCAGCAGTTACTCGAGGGTAGCAGGGGGCCGGGATACGCAGTATTTT. Its translation is CASSYSRVAGGRDTQYF.

This clone showed up just a few times. The chain employs TRBV19 and TRBJ2-6; 7 bases fit TRBD1. After removal of 3 bases from V and 0 bases from J, the junction contained 2 bases not matched to a gene. This CDR3 has 16 residues. From germline, CDR1 is LNHDA and CDR2 SQIVND (reference sequence). CDR3 sequence (DNA): TGTGCCAGTAGTATCGGACAGGCCTCTGGGGCCAACGTCCTGACTTTC. Amino acids: CASSIGQASGANVLTF.

The J gene is TRBJ2-7, the V gene TRBV5-1, with D perhaps matching TRBD2 (7 bases). CDR1 and CDR2 from the germline V gene are SGHRS and YFSETQ. Deletions cut 4 bases from V and 2 bases from J, with 19 bases between. The length of the CDR3 is 16 residues. CDR3: CASSPSGGADTYEQYF. DNA of the CDR3: TGCGCCAGCAGCCCCTCGGGGGGCGCGGATACCTACGAGCAGTACTTC.